This T cell receptor beta chain originates from a study of molecular identifiers for immune sequencing clone quantification. From the PCR reads, TCRdb called clonotypes with MiXCR, one entry per CDR3 protein. This sample yields some 89,000 distinct CDR3 sequences, of which 20% to 30% are seen a single time; around 1% belongs to the top ten. Deletions cut 4 bases from V and 7 bases from J, with 10 bases between. This CDR3 has 13 amino acids. CDR1 and CDR2 from the germline V gene are MDHEN and SYDVKM. Study-wide results and caveats: It was shown that clones above 20 RNA copies held over 97% of effector molecules, but under 1% in naive cells. Amid 750,000 to 1,000,000 naive cells, spiked Jurkat TCR RNA from one cell was reportedly still detectable. Sizes of highly expanded clones could be underestimated through identical TCRs sharing a barcode.

Sorted naive CD8 T cells, about 17,000 to 1,000,000, were sequenced from 10%, 30% or 50% RNA. This clonotype showed up many times. Its matching antigen is unknown. The TCR originated in a human donor in good health. Some libraries in this study had Jurkat cell RNA spiked in. The chain links TRBV28 to TRBJ2-2; the D is unclear. The sequenced material came from naive CD8+ T cells from blood, with Jurkat cell RNA spiked in. Subset specified: FACS-sorted CD8+CD4-CCR7+CD45RA+ naive T cells. Here the CDR3 DNA reads TGTGCCAGCAGTTCCCGCCTAGGCGGGGAGCTGTTTTTT. Translating gives CASSSRLGGELFF.